This record covers a single T cell receptor (beta chain). The CDR3 totals 11 residues. V lost 5 bases to trimming and J lost 6 bases, with 4 bases between them. The V gene's germline CDR1 is SGHAT and CDR2 FQNNGV. The method was immunoSEQ multiplex PCR; TCRdb's version includes in-frame clones alone and lacks a portion of them. The sample includes about 110,000 clones, roughly 85% of them seen just once. These data are taken from a study of T cell responses to AZD1222 COVID-19 vaccine. The receptor was derived from an adult who received the AZD1222 COVID-19 vaccine. This rearrangement joins TRBV11-2 to TRBJ2-2; D unclear. The source was peripheral blood, collected 28 days after the second AZD1222 dose. This chain's CDR3 is CASSAAGELFF. The CDR3 DNA follows: TGTGCCAGCAGCGCCGCCGGGGAGCTGTTTTTT.